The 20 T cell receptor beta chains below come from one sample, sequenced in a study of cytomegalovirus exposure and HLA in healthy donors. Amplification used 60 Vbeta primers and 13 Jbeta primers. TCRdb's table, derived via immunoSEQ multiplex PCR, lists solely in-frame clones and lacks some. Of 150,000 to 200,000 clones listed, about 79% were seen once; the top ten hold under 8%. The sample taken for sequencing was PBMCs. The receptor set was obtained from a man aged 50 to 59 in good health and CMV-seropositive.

The CDR3 sequence is CASSFGGASGNTGELFF. CDR3 in DNA: TGTGCCAGCAGCTTCGGTGGGGCTAGCGGGAACACCGGGGAGCTGTTTTTT. The chain couples TRBV7-9 to TRBJ2-2; the match to TRBD2 covers 7 bases. Germline loops: CDR1 SEHNR, CDR2 FQNEAQ (reference sequence). CDR3 length: 17 amino acids. V shed 3 bases and J 1 base; nucleotides not matched to a gene: 8.

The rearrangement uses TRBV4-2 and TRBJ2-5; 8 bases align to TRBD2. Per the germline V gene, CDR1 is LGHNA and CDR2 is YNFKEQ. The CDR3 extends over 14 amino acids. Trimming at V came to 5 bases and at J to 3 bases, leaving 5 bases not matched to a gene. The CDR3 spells CASSITAGEETQYF. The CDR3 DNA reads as TGTGCCAGCAGCATAACAGCGGGAGAAGAGACCCAGTACTTC.

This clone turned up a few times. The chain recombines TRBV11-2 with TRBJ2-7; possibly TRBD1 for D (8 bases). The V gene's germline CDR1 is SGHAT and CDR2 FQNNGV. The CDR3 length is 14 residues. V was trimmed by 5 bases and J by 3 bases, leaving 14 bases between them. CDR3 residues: CASSLQGGSYEQYF. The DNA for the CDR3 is TGTGCCAGCAGCCTACAGGGGGGGAGCTACGAGCAGTACTTC.

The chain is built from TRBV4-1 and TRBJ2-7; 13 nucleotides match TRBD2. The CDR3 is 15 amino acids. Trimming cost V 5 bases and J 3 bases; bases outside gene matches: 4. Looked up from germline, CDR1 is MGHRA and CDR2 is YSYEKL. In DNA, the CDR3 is TGCGCCAGCAGCTACGGGACTAGCGGGGACTACGAGCAGTACTTC. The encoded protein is CASSYGTSGDYEQYF.

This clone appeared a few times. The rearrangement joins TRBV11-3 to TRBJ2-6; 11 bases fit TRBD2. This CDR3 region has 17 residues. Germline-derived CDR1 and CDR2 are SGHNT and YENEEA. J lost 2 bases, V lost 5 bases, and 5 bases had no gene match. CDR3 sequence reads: CASSKILAGAGANVLTF. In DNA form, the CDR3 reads TGTGCCAGCAGCAAAATACTAGCGGGAGCTGGGGCCAACGTCCTGACTTTC.

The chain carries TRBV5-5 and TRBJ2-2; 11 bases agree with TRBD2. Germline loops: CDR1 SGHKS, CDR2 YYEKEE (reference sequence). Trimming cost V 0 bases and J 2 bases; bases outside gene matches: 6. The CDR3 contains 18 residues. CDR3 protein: CASSLVRLAGGNTGELFF. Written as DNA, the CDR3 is TGTGCCAGCAGCTTGGTTCGCCTAGCGGGGGGAAACACCGGGGAGCTGTTTTTT.

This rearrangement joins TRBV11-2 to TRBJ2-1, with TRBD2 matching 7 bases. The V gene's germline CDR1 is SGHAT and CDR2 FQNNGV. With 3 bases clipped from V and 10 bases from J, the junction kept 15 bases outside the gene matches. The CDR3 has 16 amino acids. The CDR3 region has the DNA TGTGCCAGCAGCTTGACCATGATCGCGGGAGAGCAGGAGCAGTTCTTC. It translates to CASSLTMIAGEQEQFF.

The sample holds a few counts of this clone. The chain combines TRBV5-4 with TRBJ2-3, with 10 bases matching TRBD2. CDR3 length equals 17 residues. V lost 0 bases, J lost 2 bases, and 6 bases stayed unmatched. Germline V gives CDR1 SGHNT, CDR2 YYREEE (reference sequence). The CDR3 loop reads CASSLAVAGGLTDTQYF. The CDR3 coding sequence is TGTGCCAGCAGCTTGGCCGTAGCGGGGGGACTCACAGATACGCAGTATTTT.

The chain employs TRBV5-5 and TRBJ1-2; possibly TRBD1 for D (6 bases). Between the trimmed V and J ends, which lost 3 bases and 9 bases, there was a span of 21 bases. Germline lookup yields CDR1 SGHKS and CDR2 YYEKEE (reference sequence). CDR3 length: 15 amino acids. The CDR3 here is CASSWRLQGASSYTF. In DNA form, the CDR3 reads TGTGCCAGCAGCTGGCGTTTACAGGGTGCGTCGAGCTACACCTTC. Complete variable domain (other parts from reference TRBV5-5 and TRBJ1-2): DAGVTQSPTHLIKTRGQQVTLRCSPISGHKSVSWYQQVLGQGPQFIFQYYEKEERGRGNFPDRFSARQFPNYSSELNVNALLLGDSALYLCASSWRLQGASSYTFGSGTRLTVV.

The DNA of the CDR3 is TGTGCCAGCAGCCGACTCCAGTTTACTGGGGCCAACGTCCTGACTTTC. It codes for CASSRLQFTGANVLTF. The rearrangement uses TRBV5-5 and TRBJ2-6; no clear D. Trimming removed 4 bases at V and 2 bases at J, with 13 bases between. The CDR3 length is 16 residues. The germline V gene encodes CDR1 SGHKS and CDR2 YYEKEE (reference sequence).

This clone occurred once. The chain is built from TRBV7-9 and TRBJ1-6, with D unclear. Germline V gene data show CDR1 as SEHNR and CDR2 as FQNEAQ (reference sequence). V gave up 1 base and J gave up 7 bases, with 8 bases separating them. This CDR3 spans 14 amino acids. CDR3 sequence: CASSLGGPNSPLHF. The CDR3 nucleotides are TGTGCCAGCAGCTTAGGAGGGCCGAATTCACCCCTCCACTTT.

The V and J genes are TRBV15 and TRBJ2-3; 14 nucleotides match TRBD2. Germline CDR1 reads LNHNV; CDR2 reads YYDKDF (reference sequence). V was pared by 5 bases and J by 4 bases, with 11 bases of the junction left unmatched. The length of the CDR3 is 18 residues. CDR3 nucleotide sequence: TGTGCCACCAGCGGTTTACTAGGGACTAGCGGGAGAGCAGATACGCAGTATTTT. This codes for CATSGLLGTSGRADTQYF.

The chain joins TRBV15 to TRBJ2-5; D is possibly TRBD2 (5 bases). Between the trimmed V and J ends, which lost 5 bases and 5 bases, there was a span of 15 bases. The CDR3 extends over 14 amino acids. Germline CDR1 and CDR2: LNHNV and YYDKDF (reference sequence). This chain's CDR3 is CATSAAIRGETQYF. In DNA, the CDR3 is TGTGCCACCAGCGCTGCGATCCGAGGGGAGACCCAGTACTTC.

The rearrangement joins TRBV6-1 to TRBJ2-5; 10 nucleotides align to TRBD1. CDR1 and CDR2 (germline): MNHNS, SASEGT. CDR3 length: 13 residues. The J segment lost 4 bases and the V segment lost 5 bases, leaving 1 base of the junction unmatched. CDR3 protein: CASSRDRGETQYF. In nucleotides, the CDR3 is TGTGCCAGCAGTCGGGACAGGGGAGAGACCCAGTACTTC.

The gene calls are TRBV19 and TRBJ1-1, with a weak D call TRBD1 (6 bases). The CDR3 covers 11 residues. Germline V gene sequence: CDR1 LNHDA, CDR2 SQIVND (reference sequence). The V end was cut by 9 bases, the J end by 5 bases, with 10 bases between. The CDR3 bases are TGTGCCAGCAATCAGGGGACTGAAGCTTTCTTT. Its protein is CASNQGTEAFF.

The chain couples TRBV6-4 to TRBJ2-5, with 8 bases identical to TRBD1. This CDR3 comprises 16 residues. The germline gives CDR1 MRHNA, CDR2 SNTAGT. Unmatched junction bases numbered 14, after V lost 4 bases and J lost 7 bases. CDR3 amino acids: CASSGGWTGMALTQYF. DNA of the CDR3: TGTGCCAGCAGTGGGGGGTGGACAGGGATGGCCCTGACCCAGTACTTC.

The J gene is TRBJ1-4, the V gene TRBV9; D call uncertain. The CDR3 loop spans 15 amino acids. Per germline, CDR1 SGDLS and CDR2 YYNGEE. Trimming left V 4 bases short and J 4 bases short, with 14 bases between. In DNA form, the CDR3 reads TGTGCCAGCAGCCGCCTCGGAACGGGTAATGAAAAACTGTTTTTT. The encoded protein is CASSRLGTGNEKLFF.

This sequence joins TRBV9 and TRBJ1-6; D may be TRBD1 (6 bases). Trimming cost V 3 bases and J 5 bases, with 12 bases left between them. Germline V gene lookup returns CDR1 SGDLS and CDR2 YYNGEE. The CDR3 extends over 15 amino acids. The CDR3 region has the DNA TGTGCCAGCAGCGCCTTGGACAGCGATAATTCACCCCTCCACTTT. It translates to CASSALDSDNSPLHF.

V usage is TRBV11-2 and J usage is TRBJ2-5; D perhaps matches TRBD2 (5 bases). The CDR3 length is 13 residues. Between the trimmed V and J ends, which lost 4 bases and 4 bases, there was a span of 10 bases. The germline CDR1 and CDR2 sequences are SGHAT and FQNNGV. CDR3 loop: CASSSGLGETQYF. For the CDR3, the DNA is TGTGCCAGCAGCTCCGGACTGGGAGAGACCCAGTACTTC. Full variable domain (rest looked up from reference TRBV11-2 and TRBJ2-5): EAGVAQSPRYKIIEKRQSVAFWCNPISGHATLYWYQQILGQGPKLLIQFQNNGVVDDSQLPKDRFSAERLKGVDSTLKIQPAKLEDSAVYLCASSSGLGETQYFGPGTRLLVL.

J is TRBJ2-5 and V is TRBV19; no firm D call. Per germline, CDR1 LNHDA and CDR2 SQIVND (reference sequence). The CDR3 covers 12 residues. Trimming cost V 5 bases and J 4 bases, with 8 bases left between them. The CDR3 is CASSPSGETQYF. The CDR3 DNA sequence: TGTGCCAGTAGTCCCTCCGGAGAGACCCAGTACTTC.